The 4 T cell receptor beta chains listed next were all sequenced from one sample in a study of cytomegalovirus exposure and HLA in healthy donors. The assay was immunoSEQ multiplex PCR, and TCRdb's table has in-frame clones only and misses some. There are about 110,000 clones in the sample; about 85% occur only once, and about 1.8% lies in the top ten. The sequenced material came from PBMCs. Every receptor here comes from a woman aged 18-30 years in good health and CMV-seropositive.

The V call is TRBV6-5, the J call TRBJ1-5, with D tentatively TRBD1 (6 bases). CDR1 is MNHEY and CDR2 is SVGAGI in the germline V gene. This CDR3 spans 15 amino acids. The V gene lost 2 bases and the J gene lost 2 bases, with 10 bases spanning the gap. The CDR3 DNA reads as TGTGCCAGCAGTTACAGCAGGGGAGGCAATCAGCCCCAGCATTTT. This gives the protein CASSYSRGGNQPQHF.

The genes are TRBV10-1 and TRBJ2-3, with 9 bases fitting TRBD1. V lost 6 bases, J lost 4 bases, and 5 bases stayed unmatched. The CDR3 is 14 amino acids. Germline CDR1 and CDR2: WNHNN and SYGVQD (reference sequence). For the CDR3, the DNA is TGCGCCAGCAGCCACAGGGGGCTGGCAGATACGCAGTATTTT. Translating gives CASSHRGLADTQYF.

The CDR3 coding sequence is TGCGCCAGCAGTCACGCCTCAGGGGGCGAGCAGTTCTTC. The encoded protein is CASSHASGGEQFF. This sequence joins TRBV23-1 and TRBJ2-1, with 8 nucleotides matching TRBD1. TRBV23-1 is an open reading frame whose function is uncertain. Trimming removed 3 bases from V and 10 bases from J; junction bases left unmatched: 5. This CDR3 has 13 amino acids.

V usage is TRBV2 and J usage is TRBJ1-5, with 7 nucleotides matching TRBD1. V lost 6 bases and J lost 4; bases outside the gene matches: 6. CDR1 SNHLY and CDR2 FYNNEI come from the germline V gene. The CDR3 loop spans 14 amino acids. The CDR3 spells CASRGDSRNQPQHF. The CDR3 DNA reads as TGTGCCAGCAGGGGGGACAGTCGAAATCAGCCCCAGCATTTT.